A selection of T cell receptor beta chains follows, all from one sample in a study of breast tumors, draining lymph nodes, adjacent tissues. TCRdb reprocessed the multiplex PCR reads with MiXCR, giving one entry per CDR3 protein. The sample has roughly 17,000 distinct CDR3 sequences, about 40% seen once. Specimen: breast tumor tissue. These TCRs come from a female donor with breast cancer. Some clones in this sample may be carry-over from other donors' samples. The CDR3 runs from the conserved cysteine through the conserved F or W. A D gene is named only where the DNA matches it firmly. Size values are once, few and many counts, or a class for expanded clones, and some rows have none.

v_gene: TRBV7-2; d_gene: NA; j_gene: TRBJ2-7; abundance: medium-sized; CDR3nt: TGTGCCAGCAGCTTAGCGAGGGGCGAGCAGTACTTC; CDR3aa: CASSLARGEQYF
v_gene: TRBV7-2; d_gene: TRBD2; j_gene: TRBJ2-1; abundance: few; CDR3nt: TGTGCCAGCAGCTTAGCAGGTTTGGCGGGAGTATATAATGAGCAGTTCTTC; CDR3aa: CASSLAGLAGVYNEQFF
v_gene: TRBV9; d_gene: TRBD2; j_gene: TRBJ2-1; abundance: many; CDR3nt: TGTGCCAGCAGCCCCGGGGAGGGTCACCCCTACAATGAGCAGTTCTTC; CDR3aa: CASSPGEGHPYNEQFF
v_gene: TRBV2; d_gene: NA; j_gene: TRBJ2-7; abundance: NA; CDR3nt: TGTGCCAGCAGCGCAAACCGGGACCTAATATCAGGGCAGTACTTC; CDR3aa: CASSANRDLISGQYF
v_gene: TRBV24-1; d_gene: TRBD2; j_gene: TRBJ2-7; abundance: NA; CDR3nt: TGTGCCACCAGTGGTCTACTAGCGGGAGGCCTATCCCGCTACGAGCAGTACTTC; CDR3aa: CATSGLLAGGLSRYEQYF
v_gene: TRBV9; d_gene: TRBD2; j_gene: TRBJ2-1; abundance: NA; CDR3nt: TGTGCCAGCAGCGTAAGTCTAGCGGGAGGGGAGCAGTTCTTC; CDR3aa: CASSVSLAGGEQFF
v_gene: TRBV30; d_gene: NA; j_gene: TRBJ1-1; abundance: NA; CDR3nt: TGTGCCTGGGATGGGGGGCCATGGGGCACTGAAGCTTTCTTT; CDR3aa: CAWDGGPWGTEAFF
v_gene: TRBV11-2; d_gene: NA; j_gene: TRBJ1-5; abundance: once; CDR3nt: TGTGCCAGCAGTTTGACAGAGAATCAGCCCCAGCATTTT; CDR3aa: CASSLTENQPQHF
v_gene: TRBV7-2; d_gene: NA; j_gene: TRBJ2-7; abundance: medium-sized; CDR3nt: TGTGCCAGCAGCTTCGGGGGAACGGGGTACGAGCAGTACTTC; CDR3aa: CASSFGGTGYEQYF
v_gene: TRBV20-1; d_gene: NA; j_gene: TRBJ2-1; abundance: many; CDR3nt: TGCAGTGTGTCCGGACCCAATGAGCAGTTCTTC; CDR3aa: CSVSGPNEQFF
v_gene: TRBV4-1; d_gene: TRBD2; j_gene: TRBJ2-1; abundance: few; CDR3nt: TGCGCCAGCAGCCCGGGGACTAGCGGGAGCGGGGATGAGCAGTTCTTC; CDR3aa: CASSPGTSGSGDEQFF
v_gene: TRBV7-9; d_gene: TRBD2; j_gene: TRBJ2-5; abundance: NA; CDR3nt: TGTGCCAGCAGCGGGGGCGGGGGGCAAGAGACCCAGTACTTC; CDR3aa: CASSGGGGQETQYF
v_gene: TRBV12-3/TRBV12-4; d_gene: TRBD1; j_gene: TRBJ2-1; abundance: once; CDR3nt: TGTGCCAGCAGTTTAGGCGCGGGACAGGGCTCCTACAATGAGCAGTTCTTC; CDR3aa: CASSLGAGQGSYNEQFF
v_gene: TRBV7-9; d_gene: NA; j_gene: TRBJ2-1; abundance: large; CDR3nt: TGTGCCAGCAGGGGACAATGGAATGAGCAGTTCTTC; CDR3aa: CASRGQWNEQFF
v_gene: TRBV19; d_gene: TRBD1; j_gene: TRBJ2-7; abundance: few; CDR3nt: TGTGCCAGTAGTTCGGGACAGGTCGAGCAGTACTTC; CDR3aa: CASSSGQVEQYF